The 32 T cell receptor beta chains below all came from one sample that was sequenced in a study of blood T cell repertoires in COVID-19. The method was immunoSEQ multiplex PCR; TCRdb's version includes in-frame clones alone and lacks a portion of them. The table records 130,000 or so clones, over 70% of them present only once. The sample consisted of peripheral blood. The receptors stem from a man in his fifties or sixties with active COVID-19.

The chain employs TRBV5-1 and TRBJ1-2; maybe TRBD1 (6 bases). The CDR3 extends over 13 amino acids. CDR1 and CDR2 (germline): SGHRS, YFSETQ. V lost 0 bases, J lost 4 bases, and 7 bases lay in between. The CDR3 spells CASSLEQGYGYTF. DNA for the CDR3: TGCGCCAGCAGCTTGGAACAGGGCTATGGCTACACCTTC.

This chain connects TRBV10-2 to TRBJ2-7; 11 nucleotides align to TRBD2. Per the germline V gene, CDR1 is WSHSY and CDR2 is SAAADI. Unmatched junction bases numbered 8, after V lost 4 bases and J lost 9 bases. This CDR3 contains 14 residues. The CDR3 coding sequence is TGCGCCAGCAGTGCCGGGACTAGCGGTCTGGGGCAGTACTTC. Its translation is CASSAGTSGLGQYF.

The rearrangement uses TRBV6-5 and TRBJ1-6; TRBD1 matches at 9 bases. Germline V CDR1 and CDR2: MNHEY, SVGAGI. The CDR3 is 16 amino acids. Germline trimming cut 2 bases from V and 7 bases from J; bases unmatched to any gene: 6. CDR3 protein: CASSYRSGTGNSPLHF. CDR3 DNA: TGTGCCAGCAGTTACCGTAGTGGGACAGGGAATTCACCCCTCCACTTT.

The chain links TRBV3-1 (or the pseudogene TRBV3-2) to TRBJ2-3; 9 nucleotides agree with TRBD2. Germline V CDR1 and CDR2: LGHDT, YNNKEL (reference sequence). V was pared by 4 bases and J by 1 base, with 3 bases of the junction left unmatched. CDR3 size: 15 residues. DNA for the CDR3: TGTGCCAGCAGCCCTAGCGGGGCGGGCACAGATACGCAGTATTTT. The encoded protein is CASSPSGAGTDTQYF.

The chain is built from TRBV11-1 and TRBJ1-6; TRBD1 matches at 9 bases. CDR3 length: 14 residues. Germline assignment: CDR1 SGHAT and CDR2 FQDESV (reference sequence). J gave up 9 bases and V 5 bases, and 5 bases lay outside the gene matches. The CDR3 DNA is TGTGCCAGCAGCCACCGGGACAGGGCTTCACCCCTCCACTTT. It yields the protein CASSHRDRASPLHF.

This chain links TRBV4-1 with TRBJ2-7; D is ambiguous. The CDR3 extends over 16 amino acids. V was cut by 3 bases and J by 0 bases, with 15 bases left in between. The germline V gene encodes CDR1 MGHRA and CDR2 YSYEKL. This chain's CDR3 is CASSQEPGIDSYEQYF. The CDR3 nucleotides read TGCGCCAGCAGCCAGGAACCAGGTATTGACTCCTACGAGCAGTACTTC.

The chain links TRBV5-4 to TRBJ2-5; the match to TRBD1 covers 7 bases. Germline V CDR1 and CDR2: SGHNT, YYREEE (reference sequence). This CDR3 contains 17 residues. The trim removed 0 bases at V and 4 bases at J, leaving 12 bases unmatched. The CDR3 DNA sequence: TGTGCCAGCAGCTTGGGTGGGCTGGCAGGGGGACGAGAGACCCAGTACTTC. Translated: CASSLGGLAGGRETQYF.

In nucleotides, the CDR3 is TGTGCCTGGAGTCCAACAGGGGGGAGAAACACCATATATTTT. Protein: CAWSPTGGRNTIYF. V and J are TRBV30 and TRBJ1-3; 8 bases are a match to TRBD1. With 2 bases clipped from V and 5 bases from J, the junction kept 5 bases outside the gene matches. Germline V gives CDR1 GTSNPN, CDR2 SVGIG (reference sequence). This CDR3 has 14 residues.

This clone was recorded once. The CDR3 sequence: CASSRPGQNTEAFF. CDR3 coding DNA: TGTGCCAGCAGTCGGCCGGGACAGAACACTGAAGCTTTCTTT. V gene TRBV6-5 combines with J gene TRBJ1-1; the D gene is possibly TRBD1 (6 bases). From germline, CDR1 is MNHEY and CDR2 SVGAGI. This CDR3 has 14 residues. V was pared by 5 bases and J by 1 base, with 11 bases between.

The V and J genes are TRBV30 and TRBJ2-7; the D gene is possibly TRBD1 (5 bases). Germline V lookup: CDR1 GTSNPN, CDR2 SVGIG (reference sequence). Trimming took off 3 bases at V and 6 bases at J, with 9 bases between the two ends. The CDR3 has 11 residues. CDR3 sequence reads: CAWRSRGEQYF. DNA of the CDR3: TGTGCCTGGAGATCAAGGGGCGAGCAGTACTTC.

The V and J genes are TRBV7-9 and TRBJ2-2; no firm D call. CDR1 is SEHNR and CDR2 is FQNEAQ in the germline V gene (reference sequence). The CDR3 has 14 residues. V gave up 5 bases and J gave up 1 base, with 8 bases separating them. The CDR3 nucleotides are TGTGCCAGCAGCCCAAAACAGAACACCGGGGAGCTGTTTTTT. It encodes CASSPKQNTGELFF.

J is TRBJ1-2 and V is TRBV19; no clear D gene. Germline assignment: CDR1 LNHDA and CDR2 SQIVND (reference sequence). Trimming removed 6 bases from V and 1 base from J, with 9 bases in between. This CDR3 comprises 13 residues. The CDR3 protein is CASRFGFNYGYTF. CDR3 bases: TGTGCCAGTAGGTTCGGTTTTAACTATGGCTACACCTTC. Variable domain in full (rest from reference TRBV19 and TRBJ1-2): DGGITQSPKYLFRKEGQNVTLSCEQNLNHDAMYWYRQDPGQGLRLIYYSQIVNDFQKGDIAEGYSVSREKKESFPLTVTSAQKNPTAFYLCASRFGFNYGYTFGSGTRLTVV.

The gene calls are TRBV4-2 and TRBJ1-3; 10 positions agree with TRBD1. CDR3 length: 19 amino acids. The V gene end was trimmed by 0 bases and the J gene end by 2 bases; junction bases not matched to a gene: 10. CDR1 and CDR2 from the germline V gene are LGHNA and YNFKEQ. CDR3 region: CASSQDRGQGRAAGNTIYF. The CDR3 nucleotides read TGTGCCAGCAGCCAAGATAGGGGACAGGGGAGGGCTGCTGGAAACACCATATATTTT.

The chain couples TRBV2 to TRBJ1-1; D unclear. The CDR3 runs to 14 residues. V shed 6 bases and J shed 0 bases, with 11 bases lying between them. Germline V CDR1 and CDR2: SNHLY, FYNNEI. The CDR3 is CASRPTWLNTEAFF. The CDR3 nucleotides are TGTGCCAGCAGACCGACATGGTTGAACACTGAAGCTTTCTTT. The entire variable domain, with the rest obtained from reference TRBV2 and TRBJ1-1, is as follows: EPEVTQTPSHQVTQMGQEVILRCVPISNHLYFYWYRQILGQKVEFLVSFYNNEISEKSEIFDDQFSVERPDGSNFTLKIRSTKLEDSAMYFCASRPTWLNTEAFFGQGTRLTVV.

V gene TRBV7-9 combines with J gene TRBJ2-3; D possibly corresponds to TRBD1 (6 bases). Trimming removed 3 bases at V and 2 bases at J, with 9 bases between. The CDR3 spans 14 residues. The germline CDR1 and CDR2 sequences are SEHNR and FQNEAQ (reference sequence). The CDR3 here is CASSFSGATDTQYF. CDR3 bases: TGTGCCAGCAGCTTCTCAGGGGCCACAGATACGCAGTATTTT.

Written as DNA, the CDR3 is TGTGCCAGCAGCGTAGTAGATAGCAATCAGCCCCAGCATTTT. This codes for CASSVVDSNQPQHF. This chain uses TRBV9 with TRBJ1-5; no clear D. Per germline, CDR1 SGDLS and CDR2 YYNGEE. The CDR3 runs 14 residues. Deletions cut 0 bases from V and 0 bases from J, with 4 bases between. The whole variable domain, filled in from reference TRBV9 and TRBJ1-5, reads DSGVTQTPKHLITATGQRVTLRCSPRSGDLSVYWYQQSLDQGLQFLIQYYNGEERAKGNILERFSAQQFPDLHSELNLSSLELGDSALYFCASSVVDSNQPQHFGDGTRLSIL.

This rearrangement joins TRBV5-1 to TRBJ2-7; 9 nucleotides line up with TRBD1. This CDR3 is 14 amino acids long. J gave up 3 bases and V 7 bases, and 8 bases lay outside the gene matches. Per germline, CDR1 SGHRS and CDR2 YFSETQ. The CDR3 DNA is TGCGCCAGCGGCACCGGGGGACAGGGCTACGAGCAGTACTTC. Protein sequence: CASGTGGQGYEQYF. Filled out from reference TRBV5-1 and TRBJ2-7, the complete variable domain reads KAGVTQTPRYLIKTRGQQVTLSCSPISGHRSVSWYQQTPGQGLQFLFEYFSETQRNKGNFPGRFSGRQFSNSRSEMNVSTLELGDSALYLCASGTGGQGYEQYFGPGTRLTVT.

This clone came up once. Written as DNA, the CDR3 is TGTGCCAGCAGTTTGGCCCAGGAAGGGACCCAGTACTTC. Translating it yields CASSLAQEGTQYF. The rearrangement uses TRBV2 and TRBJ2-5; D remains ambiguous. Trimming stripped 5 bases from V and 7 bases from J, with 14 bases between. The CDR3 contains 13 residues. CDR1 and CDR2 from the germline V gene are SNHLY and FYNNEI.

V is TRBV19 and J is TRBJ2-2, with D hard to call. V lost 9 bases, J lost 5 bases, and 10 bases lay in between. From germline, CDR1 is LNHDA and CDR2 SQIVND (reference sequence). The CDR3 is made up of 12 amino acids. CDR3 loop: CASTVGTGELFF. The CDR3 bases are TGTGCCAGCACAGTAGGTACCGGGGAGCTGTTTTTT.

The CDR3 DNA follows: TGTGCCAGCAGCCGAGGGAGGGAGAATGAGCAGTTCTTC. This translates into CASSRGRENEQFF. The chain uses TRBV7-9 and TRBJ2-1, with 7 bases that match TRBD2. The CDR3 consists of 13 residues. J gave up 7 bases and V 5 bases, and 5 bases lay outside the gene matches. CDR1 and CDR2 from the germline V gene are SEHNR and FQNEAQ (reference sequence).

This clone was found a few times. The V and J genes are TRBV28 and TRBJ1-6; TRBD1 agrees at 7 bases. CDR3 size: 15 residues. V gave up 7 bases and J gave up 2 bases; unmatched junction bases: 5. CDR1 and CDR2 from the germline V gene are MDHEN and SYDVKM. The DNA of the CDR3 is TGTGCCAGCACCAAGACAGGGACCTATAATTCACCCCTCCACTTT. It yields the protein CASTKTGTYNSPLHF.

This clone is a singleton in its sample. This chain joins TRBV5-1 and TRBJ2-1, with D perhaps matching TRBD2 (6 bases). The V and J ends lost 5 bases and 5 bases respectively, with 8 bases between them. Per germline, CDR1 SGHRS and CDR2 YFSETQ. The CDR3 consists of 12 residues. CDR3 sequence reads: CASSRLDNEQFF. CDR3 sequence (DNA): TGCGCCAGCAGTCGACTAGACAATGAGCAGTTCTTC. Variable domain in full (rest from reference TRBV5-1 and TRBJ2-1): KAGVTQTPRYLIKTRGQQVTLSCSPISGHRSVSWYQQTPGQGLQFLFEYFSETQRNKGNFPGRFSGRQFSNSRSEMNVSTLELGDSALYLCASSRLDNEQFFGPGTRLTVL.

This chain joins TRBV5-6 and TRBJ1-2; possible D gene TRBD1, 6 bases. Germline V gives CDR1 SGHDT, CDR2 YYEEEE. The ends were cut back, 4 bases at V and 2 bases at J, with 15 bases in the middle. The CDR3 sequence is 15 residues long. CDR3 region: CASSPEGGGNYGYTF. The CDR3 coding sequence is TGTGCCAGCAGCCCAGAGGGGGGGGGCAACTATGGCTACACCTTC.

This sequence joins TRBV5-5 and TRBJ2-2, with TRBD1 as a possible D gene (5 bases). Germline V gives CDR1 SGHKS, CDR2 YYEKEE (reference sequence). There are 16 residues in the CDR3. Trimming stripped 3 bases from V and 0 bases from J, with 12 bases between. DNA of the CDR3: TGTGCCAGCAGCTACCTACGACAGACGAACACCGGGGAGCTGTTTTTT. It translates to CASSYLRQTNTGELFF.

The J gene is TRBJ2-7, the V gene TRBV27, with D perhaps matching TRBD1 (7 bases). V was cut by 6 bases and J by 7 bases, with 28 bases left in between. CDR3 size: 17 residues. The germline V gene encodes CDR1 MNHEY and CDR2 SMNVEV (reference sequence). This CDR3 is CASSRFLEQGTSGEQYF. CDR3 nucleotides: TGTGCCAGCAGCCGCTTCCTAGAACAGGGGACTTCAGGGGAGCAGTACTTC.

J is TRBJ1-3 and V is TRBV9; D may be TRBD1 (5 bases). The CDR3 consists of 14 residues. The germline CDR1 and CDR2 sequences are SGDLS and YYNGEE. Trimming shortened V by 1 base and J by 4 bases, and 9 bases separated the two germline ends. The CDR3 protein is CASSVRGNGNTIYF. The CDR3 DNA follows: TGTGCCAGCAGCGTACGGGGGAACGGAAACACCATATATTTT.

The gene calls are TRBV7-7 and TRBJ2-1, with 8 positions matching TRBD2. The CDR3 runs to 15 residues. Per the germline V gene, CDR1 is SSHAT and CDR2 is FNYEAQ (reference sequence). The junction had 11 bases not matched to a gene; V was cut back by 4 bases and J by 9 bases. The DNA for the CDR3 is TGTGCCAGCAGCTCGCTAGCGGGCCAGGGAGGTGAGCAGTTCTTC. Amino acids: CASSSLAGQGGEQFF.

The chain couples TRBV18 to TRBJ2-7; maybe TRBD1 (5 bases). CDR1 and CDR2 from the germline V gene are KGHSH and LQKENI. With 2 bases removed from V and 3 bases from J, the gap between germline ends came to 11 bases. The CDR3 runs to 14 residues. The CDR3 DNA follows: TGTGCCAGCTCACCAAGGGGCGCCGGCTACGAGCAGTACTTC. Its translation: CASSPRGAGYEQYF.

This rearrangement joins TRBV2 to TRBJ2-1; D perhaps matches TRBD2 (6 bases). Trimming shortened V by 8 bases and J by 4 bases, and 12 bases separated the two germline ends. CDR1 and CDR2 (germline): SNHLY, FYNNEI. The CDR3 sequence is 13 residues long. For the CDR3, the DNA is TGTGCCAGCGGGGGAGGAGTGTACAATGAGCAGTTCTTC. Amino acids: CASGGGVYNEQFF.

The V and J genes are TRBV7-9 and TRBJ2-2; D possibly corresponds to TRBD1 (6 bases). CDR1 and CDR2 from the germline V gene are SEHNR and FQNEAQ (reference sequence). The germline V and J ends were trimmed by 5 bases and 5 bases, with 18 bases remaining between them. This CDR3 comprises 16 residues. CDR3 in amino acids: CASSLMTGWGTGELFF. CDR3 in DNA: TGTGCCAGCAGCCTAATGACAGGCTGGGGGACCGGGGAGCTGTTTTTT.

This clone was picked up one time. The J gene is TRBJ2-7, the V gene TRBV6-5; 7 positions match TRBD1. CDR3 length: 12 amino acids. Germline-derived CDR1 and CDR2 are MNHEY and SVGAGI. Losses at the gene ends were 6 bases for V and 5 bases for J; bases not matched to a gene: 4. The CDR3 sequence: CASRVQGNEQYF. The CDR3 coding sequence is TGTGCCAGCAGGGTACAGGGGAACGAGCAGTACTTC.

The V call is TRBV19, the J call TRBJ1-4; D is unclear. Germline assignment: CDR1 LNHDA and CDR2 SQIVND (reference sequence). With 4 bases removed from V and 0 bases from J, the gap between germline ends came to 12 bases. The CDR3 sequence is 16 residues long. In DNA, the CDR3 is TGTGCCAGTAGTACCTGGGGAGTCCCAACTAATGAAAAACTGTTTTTT. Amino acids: CASSTWGVPTNEKLFF. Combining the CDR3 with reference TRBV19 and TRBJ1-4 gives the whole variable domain DGGITQSPKYLFRKEGQNVTLSCEQNLNHDAMYWYRQDPGQGLRLIYYSQIVNDFQKGDIAEGYSVSREKKESFPLTVTSAQKNPTAFYLCASSTWGVPTNEKLFFGSGTQLSVL.